This entry features one T cell receptor beta chain sequence. The antigen remains undetermined. These data belong to a study of beta chain features in type 1 diabetes. General study points: Insertion counts at VDJ junctions were lower in type 1 diabetes patients, who also showed more deletions there. Patients with Type 1 diabetes showed moderately but significantly shorter TCRB CDR3s in all four CD4+ subsets.

The authors reverse transcribed all of the isolated RNA, so sequencing captured expressed TCRB transcripts. Profiled with immunoSEQ multiplex PCR; TCRdb holds only in-frame clones, not every one. Of some 270,000 clones in the sample, roughly a tenth were seen once. Post-sort purity exceeded 98% for all sorted populations. The CDR3 spans 17 residues. With 5 bases clipped from V and 3 bases from J, the junction kept 16 bases outside the gene matches. Germline V CDR1 and CDR2: SEHNR, FQNEAQ (reference sequence). The TCR originated in a man younger than 45 with type 1 diabetes. This chain joins TRBV7-9 and TRBJ2-7; 7 bases match TRBD1. The source material was naive CD4+ T cells from blood. The CDR3 DNA is TGTGCCAGCAGCACCCGGACAGGCCGCTTAAGGTTCTACGAGCAGTACTTC. Translated, it gives CASSTRTGRLRFYEQYF.